This note documents a single TCR beta chain sequence. Its antigen is as yet unknown. Other DNA sequences in the sample encode the same CDR3. Germline CDR1 and CDR2: GTSNPN and SVGIG (reference sequence). The length of the CDR3 is 15 residues. Germline trimming cut 3 bases from V and 3 bases from J; bases unmatched to any gene: 0. TCR analog templates of synthetic origin were spiked into each PCR. Method: immunoSEQ multiplex PCR; TCRdb's copy keeps in-frame clones and lacks some. This repertoire shows 100,000 to 150,000 clones, roughly 82% found once; its top ten account for 2% to 3%. As to time point: peripheral blood 6 weeks after treatment start. This specimen belongs to a study of PD-L1 blockade in urothelial cancer. Notes on the study in general: Expansion of tumor-associated blood clones at 3 weeks was greater in durable-benefit patients.

The chain employs TRBV30 and TRBJ2-2; 14 nucleotides match TRBD2. The receptor was derived from a man between 50 and 59 years old with urothelial cancer. Sequenced here: PBMCs, sampled around atezolizumab (anti-PD-L1) treatment. The CDR3 DNA is TGTGCCTGGAGGACTAGCGGGAGGGACACCGGGGAGCTGTTTTTT. It yields the protein CAWRTSGRDTGELFF.